The clone carrying this TCR beta chain appeared many times. The antigen is unknown. CDR1 and CDR2 from the germline V gene are MGHRA and YSYEKL. With V trimmed by 6 bases and J by 5 bases, 12 bases remained unmatched. This CDR3 is 15 amino acids long. These data belong to a study of metastatic and nonmetastatic thyroid tumors. In the study overall: Thyroid patients, malignant and benign, had repertoires compared across blood and tumor or nodule tissue. Study-level points and caveats: The reported finding was significantly higher TCR beta diversity in malignant thyroid tumors relative to benign nodules, in blood and tumor.

Treatment of any kind had been given to no patient before thyroid surgery. Original handling: The study took CDR3 differences across clinicopathological groups and made a distant-metastasis classifier for papillary thyroid cancer from them. TCRdb re-called the PCR reads with MiXCR. V and J calls and clone size were set by TCRdb, not the authors. This sample has approximately 9,600 clones; 25% to 40% occur once, and the top ten carry about 4.8%. The rearrangement uses TRBV4-1 and TRBJ1-1, with 7 bases aligning to TRBD1. The clonotype was recovered from a female donor with papillary thyroid cancer or a benign thyroid nodule (not recorded which). Some clones in this sample may be carry-over from other donors' samples. The sequenced sample was tumor tissue. The CDR3 DNA follows: TGCGCCAGCAGTCACCGACAGGGTTGGTGGACTGAAGCTTTCTTT. It specifies CASSHRQGWWTEAFF.